Following are 21 T cell receptor beta chains from one sample sequenced in a study of T cells after yellow fever vaccination. TCRdb redid the calling of the 5' RACE reads with MiXCR, one entry per CDR3 protein. The table lists more than 350,000 distinct CDR3 sequences, approximately 10% of them singletons. Sequenced material: PBMCs, taken on the day of the first yellow fever vaccination. These TCRs come from a young man who received the YFV17D yellow fever vaccine.

This chain joins TRBV12-3 or TRBV12-4 and TRBJ2-1; the match to TRBD2 covers 10 bases. With V trimmed by 6 bases and J by 4 bases, 6 bases remained unmatched. CDR3 length: 15 amino acids. The CDR3 region is CASRAGTSAYNEQFF. The CDR3 DNA is TGTGCCAGCAGGGCCGGGACTAGCGCGTACAATGAGCAGTTCTTC.

This clonotype was observed at least ten times. The chain employs TRBV6-6 and TRBJ2-3, with 7 bases fitting TRBD2. V dropped 7 bases and J dropped 3; count of bases not matched to a gene: 4. The CDR3 has 13 amino acids. Germline CDR1 reads MNHNY; CDR2 reads SVGAGI (reference sequence). The DNA of the CDR3 is TGTGCCAGCATCACGGGAGGTACAGATACGCAGTATTTT. Protein product: CASITGGTDTQYF.

This clonotype was seen a handful of times. V is TRBV5-1 and J is TRBJ2-3, with 14 bases matching TRBD2. Germline loops: CDR1 SGHRS, CDR2 YFSETQ. This CDR3 has 16 amino acids. Trimming at V came to 0 bases and at J to 4 bases, leaving 1 base not matched to a gene. This chain's CDR3 is CASSLVTSGGADTQYF. CDR3 sequence (DNA): TGCGCCAGCAGCTTGGTGACTAGCGGGGGGGCAGATACGCAGTATTTT.

This clonotype appeared a few times. V and J are TRBV7-2 and TRBJ1-2; D unresolved. V lost 6 bases, J lost 4 bases, and 9 bases lay in between. This CDR3 region has 12 residues. The germline CDR1 and CDR2 sequences are SGHTA and FQGNSA. The DNA for the CDR3 is TGTGCCAGCAGTTCAACCCTCTATGGCTACACCTTC. As protein: CASSSTLYGYTF.

In its sample, this clonotype was seen a few times. V is TRBV25-1 and J is TRBJ1-2; the D gene is possibly TRBD1 (5 bases). Germline values: CDR1 MGHDK, CDR2 SYGVNS. Trimming cost V 11 bases and J 6 bases, with 19 bases left between them. There are 13 residues in the CDR3. CDR3 in amino acids: CAASRSTRDGYTF. The DNA for the CDR3 is TGTGCCGCCTCGCGCTCCACCAGGGATGGCTACACCTTC.

The sample holds a few counts of this clonotype. The V gene is TRBV7-2, the J gene TRBJ1-2, with 7 positions matching TRBD1. The CDR3 is made up of 16 amino acids. Germline assignment: CDR1 SGHTA and CDR2 FQGNSA. The V segment lost 5 bases and the J segment 4 bases; nucleotides outside the gene matches: 13. The CDR3 here is CASSPPGTGVLYGYTF. The CDR3 coding sequence is TGTGCCAGCAGCCCCCCGGGCACAGGGGTTCTCTATGGCTACACCTTC.

This sequence joins TRBV7-6 and TRBJ1-2; 8 nucleotides agree with TRBD1. Losses at the gene ends were 5 bases for V and 6 bases for J; bases not matched to a gene: 8. CDR1 and CDR2 from the germline V gene are SGHVS and FNYEAQ. This CDR3 has 14 residues. CDR3 coding DNA: TGTGCCAGCAGCCCCCTGGGCAGGGGGCATGGCTACACCTTC. This encodes CASSPLGRGHGYTF.

V and J are TRBV7-6 and TRBJ2-5; tentatively, D is TRBD1 or TRBD2 (6 bases each). The CDR3 has 15 residues. The V gene lost 1 base and the J gene lost 2 bases, with 11 bases spanning the gap. The germline CDR1 and CDR2 sequences are SGHVS and FNYEAQ. The CDR3 bases are TGTGCCAGCAGCTTAGACGGGGGCTTTCAAGAGACCCAGTACTTC. Translation: CASSLDGGFQETQYF.

This chain connects TRBV28 to TRBJ2-4; 10 nucleotides align to TRBD1. The CDR3 loop spans 15 amino acids. V lost 5 bases, J lost 6 bases, and 7 bases stayed unmatched. Germline values: CDR1 MDHEN, CDR2 SYDVKM. The CDR3 DNA is TGTGCCAGCAGTCCCATCGACAGGGGGCCAAACATTCAGTACTTC. Its protein product is CASSPIDRGPNIQYF.

This clonotype occurred a few times. V gene TRBV7-3 combines with J gene TRBJ2-3, with 12 bases lining up with TRBD2. With 5 bases clipped from V and 2 bases from J, the junction kept 11 bases outside the gene matches. The CDR3 spans 18 residues. Germline lookup yields CDR1 SGHTA and CDR2 FQGTGA. The CDR3 spells CASSPPTSGGKFTDTQYF. DNA of the CDR3: TGTGCCAGCAGCCCACCGACTAGCGGGGGCAAATTCACAGATACGCAGTATTTT. Using reference TRBV7-3 and TRBJ2-3 for the parts outside the CDR3, the full variable domain is GAGVSQTPSNKVTEKGKYVELRCDPISGHTALYWYRQSLGQGPEFLIYFQGTGAADDSGLPNDRFFAVRPEGSVSTLKIQRTERGDSAVYLCASSPPTSGGKFTDTQYFGPGTRLTVL.

With regard to this clonotype: This clone may be a read error of a much larger clone one base away. The V call is TRBV7-9, the J call TRBJ2-5; perhaps TRBD1 as D (5 bases). Germline V lookup: CDR1 SEHNR, CDR2 FQNEAQ (reference sequence). Between the trimmed V and J ends, which lost 3 bases and 4 bases, there was a span of 6 bases. There are 12 residues in the CDR3. CDR3 bases: TGTGCCAGCAGCTTTCAGGGAGAGACCCAGTACTTC. Its translation is CASSFQGETQYF.

This chain joins TRBV12-3 or TRBV12-4 and TRBJ1-5, with TRBD1 identical over 10 bases. The V gene end was trimmed by 7 bases and the J gene end by 2 bases; junction bases not matched to a gene: 5. The CDR3 consists of 15 residues. The CDR3 reads CASTWTGGGNQPQHF. The CDR3 DNA reads as TGTGCCAGCACCTGGACAGGGGGTGGCAATCAGCCCCAGCATTTT.

This clonotype was seen more than once but under ten times. The rearrangement links TRBV10-3 to TRBJ2-3, with 11 nucleotides matching TRBD2. The CDR3 is 16 residues long. V was clipped by 4 bases and J by 1 base; unmatched bases: 4. CDR1 and CDR2 (germline): ENHRY, SYGVKD. CDR3 in amino acids: CAISASLAGGTDTQYF. The CDR3 DNA reads as TGTGCCATCAGTGCGTCACTAGCGGGGGGCACAGATACGCAGTATTTT.

Many counts were recorded for this clonotype. This chain joins TRBV4-3 and TRBJ2-7; 9 bases are shared with TRBD2. Unmatched junction bases numbered 7, after V lost 0 bases and J lost 4 bases. The CDR3 runs to 16 residues. From germline, CDR1 is LGHNA and CDR2 YSLEER. In DNA form, the CDR3 reads TGCGCCAGCAGCCAAGATATTAGCGGGGGTTGGTACGAGCAGTACTTC. It codes for CASSQDISGGWYEQYF.

This clonotype was seen a few times. This chain connects TRBV7-9 to TRBJ2-1, with 8 bases that match TRBD2. Losses at the gene ends were 11 bases for V and 5 bases for J; bases not matched to a gene: 11. Looked up from germline, CDR1 is SEHNR and CDR2 is FQNEAQ (reference sequence). CDR3 length equals 14 residues. The CDR3 region has the DNA TGTGCCGGGAACAGCGGGGGAGCAGACAATGAGCAGTTCTTC. Translation gives CAGNSGGADNEQFF.

This clonotype was observed a few times. The DNA of the CDR3 is TGTGCCAGCAGCGCTCCGGGCGGGGGCGTCAATGAGCAGTTCTTC. It yields the protein CASSAPGGGVNEQFF. This sequence joins TRBV9 and TRBJ2-1; a possible D gene is TRBD2 (7 bases). The germline CDR1 and CDR2 sequences are SGDLS and YYNGEE. This CDR3 is built from 15 residues. Deletions cut 3 bases from V and 6 bases from J, with 16 bases between.

The chain uses TRBV12-3 or TRBV12-4 and TRBJ2-7; 9 nucleotides match TRBD1. After removal of 5 bases from V and 5 bases from J, the junction contained 10 bases not matched to a gene. This CDR3 has 15 residues. CDR3 nucleotide sequence: TGTGCCAGCAGTCCCCCCTCGGGACAGGGTGACGAGCAGTACTTC. Protein product: CASSPPSGQGDEQYF.

This clonotype has a handful of counts. The J gene is TRBJ2-1, the V gene TRBV7-2; possibly TRBD2 for D (6 bases). This CDR3 is built from 16 residues. Germline CDR1 is SGHTA and CDR2 is FQGNSA. V was clipped by 2 bases and J by 3 bases, with 14 bases between them. DNA of the CDR3: TGTGCCAGCAGCTTACGAGGCGGGGCTTACTACAATGAGCAGTTCTTC. This gives the protein CASSLRGGAYYNEQFF.

This clonotype was seen at least ten times. The rearrangement joins TRBV9 to TRBJ2-3; D is undetermined. Germline V lookup: CDR1 SGDLS, CDR2 YYNGEE. V was pared by 0 bases and J by 0 bases, with 2 bases between. The CDR3 is made up of 13 amino acids. The CDR3 sequence is CASSVDSTDTQYF. The CDR3 region has the DNA TGTGCCAGCAGCGTAGACAGCACAGATACGCAGTATTTT.

V gene TRBV29-1 combines with J gene TRBJ2-2, with D perhaps TRBD2 (6 bases). The CDR3 has 14 amino acids. CDR1 and CDR2 (germline): SQVTM, ANQGSEA. Trimming removed 3 bases from V and 2 bases from J, with 10 bases in between. The CDR3 nucleotides read TGCAGCGTTGACCCGGGGGAAAACACCGGGGAGCTGTTTTTT. It is translated as CSVDPGENTGELFF.

The rearrangement joins TRBV5-1 to TRBJ1-1; D may be TRBD1 (6 bases). The germline V and J ends were trimmed by 4 bases and 7 bases, with 20 bases remaining between them. The CDR3 covers 15 residues. The germline gives CDR1 SGHRS, CDR2 YFSETQ. The CDR3 reads CASSATGLVNGEAFF. For the CDR3, the DNA is TGCGCCAGCAGCGCCACAGGGTTAGTTAACGGTGAAGCTTTCTTT.